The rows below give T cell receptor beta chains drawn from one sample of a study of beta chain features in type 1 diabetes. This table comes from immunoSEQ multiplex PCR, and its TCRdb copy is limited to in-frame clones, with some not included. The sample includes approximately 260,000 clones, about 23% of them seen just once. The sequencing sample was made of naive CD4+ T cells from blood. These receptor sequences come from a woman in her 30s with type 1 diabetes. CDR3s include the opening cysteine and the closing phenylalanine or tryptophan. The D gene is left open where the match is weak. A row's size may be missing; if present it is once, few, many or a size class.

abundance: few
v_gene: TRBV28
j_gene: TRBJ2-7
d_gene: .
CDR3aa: CASSLLWGREQYF
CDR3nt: TGTGCCAGCAGTTTATTGTGGGGCAGAGAGCAGTACTTC

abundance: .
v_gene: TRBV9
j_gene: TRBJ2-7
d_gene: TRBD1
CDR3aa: CASSATGAEQYF
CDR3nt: TGTGCCAGCAGCGCGACAGGGGCCGAGCAGTACTTC

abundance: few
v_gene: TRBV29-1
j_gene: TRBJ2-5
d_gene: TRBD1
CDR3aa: CSVSGTGSEETQYF
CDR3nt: TGCAGCGTGTCCGGGACAGGGAGTGAAGAGACCCAGTACTTC

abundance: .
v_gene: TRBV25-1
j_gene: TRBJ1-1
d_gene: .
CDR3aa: CASSGLFGHDEAFF
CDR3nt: TGTGCCAGCAGTGGGTTATTTGGGCACGATGAAGCTTTCTTT

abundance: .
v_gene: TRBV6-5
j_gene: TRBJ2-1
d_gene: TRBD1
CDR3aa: CASSYGGQGARKQFF
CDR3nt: TGTGCCAGCAGTTACGGTGGGCAGGGGGCTCGCAAGCAGTTCTTC

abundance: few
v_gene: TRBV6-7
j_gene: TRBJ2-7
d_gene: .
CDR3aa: CASSYQGSEQYF
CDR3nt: TGTGCCAGCAGTTATCAGGGCTCCGAGCAGTACTTC

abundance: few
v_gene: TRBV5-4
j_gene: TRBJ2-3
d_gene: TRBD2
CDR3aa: CASSPQYGTGGLTDTQYF
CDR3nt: TGTGCCAGCAGCCCCCAGTACGGAACGGGAGGCCTCACAGATACGCAGTATTTT

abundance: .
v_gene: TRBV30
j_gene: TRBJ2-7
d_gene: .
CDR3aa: CAWNPGSHEQYF
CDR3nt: TGTGCCTGGAATCCCGGTTCCCACGAGCAGTACTTC

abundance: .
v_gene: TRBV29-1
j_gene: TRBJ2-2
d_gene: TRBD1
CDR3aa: CSAGGQGAYTGELFF
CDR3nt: TGCAGCGCTGGGGGCCAGGGGGCTTACACCGGGGAGCTGTTTTTT

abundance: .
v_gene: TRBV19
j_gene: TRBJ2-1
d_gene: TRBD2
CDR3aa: CASQSGRAYNEQFF
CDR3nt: TGTGCCAGCCAAAGCGGGAGAGCCTACAATGAGCAGTTCTTC

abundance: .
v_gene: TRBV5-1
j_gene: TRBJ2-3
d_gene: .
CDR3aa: CASSVGTTSTDTQYF
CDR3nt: TGCGCCAGCAGCGTGGGGACAACTAGCACAGATACGCAGTATTTT

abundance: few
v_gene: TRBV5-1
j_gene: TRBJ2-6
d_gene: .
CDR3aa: CASSLALTLGANVLTF
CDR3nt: TGCGCCAGCAGCTTGGCCTTGACACTCGGGGCCAACGTCCTGACTTTC

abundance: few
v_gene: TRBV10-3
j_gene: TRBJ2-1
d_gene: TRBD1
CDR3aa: CAIRTGDNEQFF
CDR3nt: TGTGCCATCAGGACAGGGGACAATGAGCAGTTCTTC

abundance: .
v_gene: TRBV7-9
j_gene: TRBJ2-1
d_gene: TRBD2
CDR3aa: CASSSIAGGQFF
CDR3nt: TGTGCCAGCAGCTCGATAGCGGGAGGGCAGTTCTTC

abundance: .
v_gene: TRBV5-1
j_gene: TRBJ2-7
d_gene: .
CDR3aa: CASSPPNCLYF
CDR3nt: TGCGCCAGCAGCCCTCCTAACTGTCTGTACTTC

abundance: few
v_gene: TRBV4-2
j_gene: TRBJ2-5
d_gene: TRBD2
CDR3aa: CASSQENGRTSGKKTQYF
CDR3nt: TGTGCCAGCAGCCAAGAAAATGGCAGGACTAGCGGGAAAAAGACCCAGTACTTC

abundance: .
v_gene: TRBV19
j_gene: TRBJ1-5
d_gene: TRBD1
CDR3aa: CASSQPRSGGQPQHF
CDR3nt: TGTGCCAGTAGCCAACCCCGGTCAGGGGGTCAGCCCCAGCATTTT

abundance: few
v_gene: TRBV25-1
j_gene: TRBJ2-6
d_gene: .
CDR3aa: CASSETVTSFSGANVLTF
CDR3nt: TGTGCCAGCAGTGAGACAGTAACCAGCTTCTCTGGGGCCAACGTCCTGACTTTC

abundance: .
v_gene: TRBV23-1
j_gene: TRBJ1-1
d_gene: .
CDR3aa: CASSQSLVNTEAFF
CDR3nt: TGCGCCAGCAGTCAATCGCTAGTCAACACTGAAGCTTTCTTT

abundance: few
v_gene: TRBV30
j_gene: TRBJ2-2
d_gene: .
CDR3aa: CAHIAGTTNTGELFF
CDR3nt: TGTGCCCATATCGCGGGGACCACGAACACCGGGGAGCTGTTTTTT

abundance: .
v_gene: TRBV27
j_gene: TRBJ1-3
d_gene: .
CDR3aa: CASSLTASGNTIYF
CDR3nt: TGTGCCAGCAGTTTAACAGCCTCTGGAAACACCATATATTTT

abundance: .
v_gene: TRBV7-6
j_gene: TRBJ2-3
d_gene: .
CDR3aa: CASQNGLFTSTDTQYF
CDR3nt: TGTGCCAGCCAAAATGGGCTGTTCACTAGCACAGATACGCAGTATTTT

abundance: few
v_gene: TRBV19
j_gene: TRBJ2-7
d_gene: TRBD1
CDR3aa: CASSGDREWPNYEQYF
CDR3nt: TGTGCCAGTAGTGGAGACAGGGAATGGCCCAACTACGAGCAGTACTTC

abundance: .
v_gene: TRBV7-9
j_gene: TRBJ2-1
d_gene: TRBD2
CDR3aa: CASSGRWREYNEQFF
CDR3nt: TGTGCCAGCAGCGGTCGTTGGCGGGAGTACAATGAGCAGTTCTTC

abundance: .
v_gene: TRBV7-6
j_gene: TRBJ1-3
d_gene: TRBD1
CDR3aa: CASSLGDRGLSGNTIYF
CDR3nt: TGTGCCAGCAGCTTAGGGGACAGGGGCCTCTCTGGAAACACCATATATTTT

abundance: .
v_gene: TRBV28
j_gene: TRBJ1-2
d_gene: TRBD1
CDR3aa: CASSLSGTGGRGYTF
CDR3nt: TGTGCCAGCAGTTTATCCGGGACAGGGGGCAGGGGCTACACCTTC

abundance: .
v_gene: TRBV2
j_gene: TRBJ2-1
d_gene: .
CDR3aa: CASTVGRSNNEQFF
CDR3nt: TGTGCCAGCACTGTCGGGAGATCAAACAATGAGCAGTTCTTC

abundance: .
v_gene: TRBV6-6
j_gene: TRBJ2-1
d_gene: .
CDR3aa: CASGTSYNEQFF
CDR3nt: TGTGCCAGCGGGACTTCTTACAATGAGCAGTTCTTC

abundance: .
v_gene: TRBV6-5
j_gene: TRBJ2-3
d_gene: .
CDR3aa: CASAATATTDTQYF
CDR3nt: TGTGCCAGCGCAGCGACAGCAACCACAGATACGCAGTATTTT

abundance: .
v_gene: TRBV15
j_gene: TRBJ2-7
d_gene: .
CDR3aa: CATSTTATDYEQYF
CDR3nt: TGTGCCACCAGCACGACAGCTACGGACTACGAGCAGTACTTC

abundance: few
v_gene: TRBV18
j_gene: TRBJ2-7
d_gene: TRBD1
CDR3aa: CASSPGQGHYEQYF
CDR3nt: TGTGCCAGCTCACCCGGACAGGGGCATTACGAGCAGTACTTC

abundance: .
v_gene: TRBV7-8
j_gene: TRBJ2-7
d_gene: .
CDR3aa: CASSRTDYEQYF
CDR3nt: TGTGCCAGCAGTAGGACAGACTACGAGCAGTACTTC